The following is a TCR beta chain sequence with its context. Its antigen is as yet unknown. This record belongs to a study of cytomegalovirus exposure and HLA in healthy donors. The wider study: The approximately 660 first-cohort repertoires shared a platform with the roughly 120 validation repertoires, as reported in a later analysis.

Clones were read by immunoSEQ multiplex PCR, and TCRdb kept only the in-frame ones, dropping some. The data show under 250,000 clones, around four fifths seen once. Overall study results and limits: According to a subsequent analysis, TCR clusters from the first cohort were inclined to appear together in the 110 or so validation repertoires.

Looked up from germline, CDR1 is MNHEY and CDR2 is SMNVEV (reference sequence). This CDR3 is 14 amino acids long. V lost 5 bases and J lost 6, with 13 bases in between. The chain combines TRBV27 with TRBJ1-4; possible D gene TRBD1, 6 bases. The origin of this receptor is a woman between 18 and 30 years old in good health and CMV-seronegative. The material sequenced was PBMCs. The CDR3 DNA reads as TGTGCCAGCAGTGCCGGAGGGGGATATGAAAAACTGTTTTTT. This codes for CASSAGGGYEKLFF.